The sequence of this TCR beta chain was determined in a study of regulatory T cells in long-lasting Graves disease. Per the germline V gene, CDR1 is DFQATT and CDR2 is SNEGSKA (reference sequence). V was pared by 0 bases and J by 0 bases, with 9 bases between. This CDR3 contains 15 residues. This clonotype was observed at least ten times. Its antigen is not known. Arm-PCR of CDR3 regions with iRepertoire HTBI primers generated TCR beta libraries. TCRdb reprocessed the multiplex PCR reads with MiXCR, giving one entry per CDR3 protein. The table shows approximately 400,000 distinct CDR3 sequences, with about an eighth occurring only once. Study-wide findings and caveats: There were preferences for TRBV28, TRBJ1-2 and TRBJ2-5 in persistent disease.

As to time point: newly diagnosed GD, antithyroid drugs for less than 3 months. PBMC-extracted RNA yielded the TCR library. A further study also used this sample, focusing on T cells in Graves' hyperthyroidism and ophthalmopathy. According to that study: Not enrolled were patients with uncontrolled infection, other autoimmune disease, pregnancy or lactation. The study used the HTBI primer set for a first-round RT-PCR of the TCR CDR3.

This rearrangement joins TRBV20-1 to TRBJ1-5; D call uncertain. This receptor was taken from a woman younger than 35 with Graves disease. The source material was peripheral blood mononuclear cells (PBMCs), sampled at new diagnosis, from a patient treated with antithyroid drugs. The CDR3 DNA sequence: TGCAGTGCTAGAGATGCTTTGGATAGCAATCAGCCCCAGCATTTT. This encodes CSARDALDSNQPQHF.